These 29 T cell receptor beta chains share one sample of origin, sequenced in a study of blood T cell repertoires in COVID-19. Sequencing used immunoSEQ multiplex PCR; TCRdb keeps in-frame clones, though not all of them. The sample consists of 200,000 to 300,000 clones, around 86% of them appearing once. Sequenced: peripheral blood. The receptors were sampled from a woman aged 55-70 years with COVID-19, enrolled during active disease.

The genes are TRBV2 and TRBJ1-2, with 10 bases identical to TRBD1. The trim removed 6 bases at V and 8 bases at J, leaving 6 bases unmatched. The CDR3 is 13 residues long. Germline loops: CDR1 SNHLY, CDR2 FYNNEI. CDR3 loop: CASSVDRGQGYTF. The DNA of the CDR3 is TGTGCCAGCAGCGTAGACAGGGGGCAAGGCTACACCTTC. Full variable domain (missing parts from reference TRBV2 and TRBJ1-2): EPEVTQTPSHQVTQMGQEVILRCVPISNHLYFYWYRQILGQKVEFLVSFYNNEISEKSEIFDDQFSVERPDGSNFTLKIRSTKLEDSAMYFCASSVDRGQGYTFGSGTRLTVV.

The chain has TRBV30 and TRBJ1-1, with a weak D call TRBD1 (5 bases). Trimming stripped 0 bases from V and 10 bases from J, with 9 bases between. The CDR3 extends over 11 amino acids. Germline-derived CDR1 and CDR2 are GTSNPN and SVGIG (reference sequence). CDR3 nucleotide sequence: TGTGCCTGGAGTGTTGGGGGGAGAGCTTTCTTT. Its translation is CAWSVGGRAFF.

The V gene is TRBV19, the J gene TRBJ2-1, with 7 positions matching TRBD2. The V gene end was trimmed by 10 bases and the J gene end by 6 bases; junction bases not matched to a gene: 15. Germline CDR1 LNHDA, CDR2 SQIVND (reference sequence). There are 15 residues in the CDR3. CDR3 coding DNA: TGTGCCACTACAGCAGTGGGGGGAGGGCCCAATGAGCAGTTCTTC. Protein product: CATTAVGGGPNEQFF.

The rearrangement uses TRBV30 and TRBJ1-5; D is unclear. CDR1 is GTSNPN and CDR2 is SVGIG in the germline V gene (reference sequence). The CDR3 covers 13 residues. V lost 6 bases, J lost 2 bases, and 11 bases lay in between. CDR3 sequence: CACSNSGNQPQHF. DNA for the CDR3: TGTGCCTGCAGTAACAGTGGCAATCAGCCCCAGCATTTT.

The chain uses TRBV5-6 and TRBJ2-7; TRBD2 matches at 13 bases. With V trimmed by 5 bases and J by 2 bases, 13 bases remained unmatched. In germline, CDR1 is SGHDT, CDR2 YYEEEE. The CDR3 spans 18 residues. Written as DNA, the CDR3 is TGTGCCAGCAGGGATACTGGACTAGCGGGAGTTTTGGCCTACGAGCAGTACTTC. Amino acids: CASRDTGLAGVLAYEQYF.

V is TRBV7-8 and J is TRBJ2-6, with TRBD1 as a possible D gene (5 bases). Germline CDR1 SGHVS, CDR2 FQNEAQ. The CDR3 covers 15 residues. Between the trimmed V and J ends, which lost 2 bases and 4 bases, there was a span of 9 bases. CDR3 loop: CASSLPGPGANVLTF. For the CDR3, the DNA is TGTGCCAGCAGCTTACCAGGGCCGGGGGCCAACGTCCTGACTTTC.

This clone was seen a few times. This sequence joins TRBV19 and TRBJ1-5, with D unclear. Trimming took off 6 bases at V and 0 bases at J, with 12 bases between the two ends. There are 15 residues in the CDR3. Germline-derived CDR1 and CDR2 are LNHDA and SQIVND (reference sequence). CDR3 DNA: TGTGCCAGTAGAACAGACAAATATAGCAATCAGCCCCAGCATTTT. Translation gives CASRTDKYSNQPQHF. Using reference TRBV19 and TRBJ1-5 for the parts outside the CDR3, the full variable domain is DGGITQSPKYLFRKEGQNVTLSCEQNLNHDAMYWYRQDPGQGLRLIYYSQIVNDFQKGDIAEGYSVSREKKESFPLTVTSAQKNPTAFYLCASRTDKYSNQPQHFGDGTRLSIL.

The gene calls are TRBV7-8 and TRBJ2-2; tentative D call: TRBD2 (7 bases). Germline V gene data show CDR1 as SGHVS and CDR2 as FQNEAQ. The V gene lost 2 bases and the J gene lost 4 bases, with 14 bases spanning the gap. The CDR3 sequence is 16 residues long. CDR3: CASSLLAVGGTGELFF. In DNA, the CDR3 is TGTGCCAGCAGCTTACTAGCGGTAGGGGGCACCGGGGAGCTGTTTTTT.

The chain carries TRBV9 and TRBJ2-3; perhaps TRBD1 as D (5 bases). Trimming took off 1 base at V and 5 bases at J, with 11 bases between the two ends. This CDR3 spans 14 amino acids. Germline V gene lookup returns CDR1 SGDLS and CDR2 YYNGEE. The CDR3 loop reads CASSVRQGQDTQYF. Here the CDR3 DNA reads TGTGCCAGCAGCGTACGCCAGGGTCAAGATACGCAGTATTTT. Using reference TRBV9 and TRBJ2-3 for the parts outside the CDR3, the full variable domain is DSGVTQTPKHLITATGQRVTLRCSPRSGDLSVYWYQQSLDQGLQFLIQYYNGEERAKGNILERFSAQQFPDLHSELNLSSLELGDSALYFCASSVRQGQDTQYFGPGTRLTVL.

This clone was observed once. CDR3 in amino acids: CASSFRRGWEQYF. The CDR3 coding sequence is TGTGCCAGCAGTTTTCGCAGGGGATGGGAGCAGTACTTC. This sequence joins TRBV27 and TRBJ2-7; D is perhaps TRBD1 (6 bases). CDR3 length: 13 amino acids. CDR1 is MNHEY and CDR2 is SMNVEV in the germline V gene (reference sequence). Trimming removed 3 bases at V and 7 bases at J, with 13 bases between.

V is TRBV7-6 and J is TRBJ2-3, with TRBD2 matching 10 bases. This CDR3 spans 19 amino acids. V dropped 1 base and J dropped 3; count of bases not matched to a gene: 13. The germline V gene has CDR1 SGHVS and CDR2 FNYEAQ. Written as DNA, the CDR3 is TGTGCCAGCAGCTTAGTATCTATAATTACTAGCGGGAAAACAGATACGCAGTATTTT. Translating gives CASSLVSIITSGKTDTQYF.

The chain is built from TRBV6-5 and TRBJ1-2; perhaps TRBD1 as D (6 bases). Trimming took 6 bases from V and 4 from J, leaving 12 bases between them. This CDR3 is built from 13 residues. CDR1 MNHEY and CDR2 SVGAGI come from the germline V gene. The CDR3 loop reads CASRPQGFYGYTF. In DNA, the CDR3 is TGTGCCAGCAGACCCCAGGGGTTCTATGGCTACACCTTC.

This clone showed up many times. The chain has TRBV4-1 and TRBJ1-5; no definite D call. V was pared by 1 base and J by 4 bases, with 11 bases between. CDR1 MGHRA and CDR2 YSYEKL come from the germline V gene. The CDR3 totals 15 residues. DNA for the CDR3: TGCGCCAGCAGCCAAGGGTGGGGAGCTAATCAGCCCCAGCATTTT. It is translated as CASSQGWGANQPQHF.

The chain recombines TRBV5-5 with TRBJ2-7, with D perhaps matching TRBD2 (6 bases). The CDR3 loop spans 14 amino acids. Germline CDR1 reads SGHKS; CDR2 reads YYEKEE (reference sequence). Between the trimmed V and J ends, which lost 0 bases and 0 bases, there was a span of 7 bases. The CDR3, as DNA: TGTGCCAGCAGCTTGGTCGGGGGCTCCTACGAGCAGTACTTC. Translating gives CASSLVGGSYEQYF.

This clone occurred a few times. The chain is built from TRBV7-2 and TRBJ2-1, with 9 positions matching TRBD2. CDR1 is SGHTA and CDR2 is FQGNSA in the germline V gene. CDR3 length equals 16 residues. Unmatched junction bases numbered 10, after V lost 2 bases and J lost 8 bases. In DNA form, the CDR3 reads TGTGCCAGCAGCTTACCTGGCGGGAGGGCCGTGGATGAGCAGTTCTTC. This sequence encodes CASSLPGGRAVDEQFF. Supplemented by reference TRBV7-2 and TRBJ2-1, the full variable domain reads GAGVSQSPSNKVTEKGKDVELRCDPISGHTALYWYRQSLGQGLEFLIYFQGNSAPDKSGLPSDRFSAERTGGSVSTLTIQRTQQEDSAVYLCASSLPGGRAVDEQFFGPGTRLTVL.

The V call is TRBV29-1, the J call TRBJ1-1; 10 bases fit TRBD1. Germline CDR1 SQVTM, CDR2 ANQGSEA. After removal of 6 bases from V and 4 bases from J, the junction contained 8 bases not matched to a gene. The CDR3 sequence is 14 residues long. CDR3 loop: CSVTTGGSGTEAFF. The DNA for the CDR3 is TGCAGCGTGACGACAGGGGGCTCGGGCACTGAAGCTTTCTTT.

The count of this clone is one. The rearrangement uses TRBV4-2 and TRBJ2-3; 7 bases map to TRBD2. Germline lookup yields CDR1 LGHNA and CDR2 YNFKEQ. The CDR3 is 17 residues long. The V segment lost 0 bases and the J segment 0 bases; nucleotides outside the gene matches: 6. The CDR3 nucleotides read TGTGCCAGCAGCCAAGAAGGGCTTAGCGGGAGCACAGATACGCAGTATTTT. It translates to CASSQEGLSGSTDTQYF.

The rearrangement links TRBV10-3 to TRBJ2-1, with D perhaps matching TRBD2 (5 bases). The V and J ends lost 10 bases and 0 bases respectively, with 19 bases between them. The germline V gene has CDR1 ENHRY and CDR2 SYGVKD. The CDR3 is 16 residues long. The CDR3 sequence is CATLEGGYSSYNEQFF. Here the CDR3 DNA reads TGTGCCACCCTCGAAGGCGGGTACAGCTCCTACAATGAGCAGTTCTTC.

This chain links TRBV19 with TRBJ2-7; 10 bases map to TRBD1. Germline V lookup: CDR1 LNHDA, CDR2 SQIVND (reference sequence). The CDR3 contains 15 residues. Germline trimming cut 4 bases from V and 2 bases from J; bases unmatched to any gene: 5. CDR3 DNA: TGTGCCAGTAGTACTCCCGGGACAGGGGCCTACGAGCAGTACTTC. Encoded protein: CASSTPGTGAYEQYF.

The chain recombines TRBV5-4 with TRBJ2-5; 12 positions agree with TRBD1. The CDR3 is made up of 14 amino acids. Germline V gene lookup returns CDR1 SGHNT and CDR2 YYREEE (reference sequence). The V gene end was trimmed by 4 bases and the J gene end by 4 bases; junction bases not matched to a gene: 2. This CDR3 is CASSRDRGRETQYF. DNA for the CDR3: TGTGCCAGCAGCCGGGACAGGGGGCGAGAGACCCAGTACTTC.

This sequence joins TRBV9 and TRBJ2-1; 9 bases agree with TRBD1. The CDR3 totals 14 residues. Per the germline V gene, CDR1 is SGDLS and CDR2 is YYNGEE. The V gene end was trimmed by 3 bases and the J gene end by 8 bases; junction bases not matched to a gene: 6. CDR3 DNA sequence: TGTGCCAGCAGCGAAAAAAGGACAGGGGATGAGCAGTTCTTC. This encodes CASSEKRTGDEQFF.

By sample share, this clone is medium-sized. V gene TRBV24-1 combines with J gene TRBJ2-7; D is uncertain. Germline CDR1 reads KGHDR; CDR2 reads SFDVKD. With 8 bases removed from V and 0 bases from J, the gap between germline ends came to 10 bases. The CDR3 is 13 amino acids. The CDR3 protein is CATNDGYSYEQYF. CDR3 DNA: TGTGCCACCAATGACGGTTACTCCTACGAGCAGTACTTC.

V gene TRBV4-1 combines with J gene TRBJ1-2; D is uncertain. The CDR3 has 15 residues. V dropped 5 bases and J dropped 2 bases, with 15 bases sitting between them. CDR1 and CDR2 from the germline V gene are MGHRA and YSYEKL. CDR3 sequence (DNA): TGCGCCAGCAGCGGCGAGGGAAGCCCCAACTATGGCTACACCTTC. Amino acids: CASSGEGSPNYGYTF.

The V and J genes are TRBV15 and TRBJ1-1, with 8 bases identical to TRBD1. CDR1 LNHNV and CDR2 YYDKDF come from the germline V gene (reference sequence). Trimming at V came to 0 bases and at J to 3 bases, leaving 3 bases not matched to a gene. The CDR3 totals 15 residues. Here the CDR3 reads CATSRDQGAYTEAFF. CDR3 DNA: TGTGCCACCAGCAGAGATCAGGGGGCTTACACTGAAGCTTTCTTT.

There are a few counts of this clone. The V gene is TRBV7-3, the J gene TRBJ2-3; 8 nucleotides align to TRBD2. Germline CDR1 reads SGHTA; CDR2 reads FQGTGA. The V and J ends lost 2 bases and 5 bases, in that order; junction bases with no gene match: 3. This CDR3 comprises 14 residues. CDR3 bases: TGTGCCAGCAGCTTAGCGGGAGGAGAAGATACGCAGTATTTT. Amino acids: CASSLAGGEDTQYF.

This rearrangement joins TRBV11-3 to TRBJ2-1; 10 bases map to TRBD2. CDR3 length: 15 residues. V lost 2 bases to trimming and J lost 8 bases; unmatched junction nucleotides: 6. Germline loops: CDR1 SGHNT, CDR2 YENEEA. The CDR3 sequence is CASSLLAGVGDEQFF. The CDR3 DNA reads TGTGCCAGCAGCTTACTAGCGGGAGTCGGCGATGAGCAGTTCTTC.

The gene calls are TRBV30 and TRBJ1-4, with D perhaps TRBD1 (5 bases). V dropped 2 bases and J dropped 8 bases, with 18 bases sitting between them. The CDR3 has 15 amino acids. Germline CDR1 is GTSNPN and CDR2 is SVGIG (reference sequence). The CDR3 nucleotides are TGTGCCTGGAGTAGATCCGGGCTCAAGGGGGAAAAACTGTTTTTT. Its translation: CAWSRSGLKGEKLFF.

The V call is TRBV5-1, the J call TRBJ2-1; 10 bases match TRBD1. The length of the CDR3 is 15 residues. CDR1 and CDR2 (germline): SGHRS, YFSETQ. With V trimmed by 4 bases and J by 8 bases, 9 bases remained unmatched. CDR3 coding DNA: TGCGCCAGCAGCCTCACGGGACAGGGGTTGCATGAGCAGTTCTTC. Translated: CASSLTGQGLHEQFF.

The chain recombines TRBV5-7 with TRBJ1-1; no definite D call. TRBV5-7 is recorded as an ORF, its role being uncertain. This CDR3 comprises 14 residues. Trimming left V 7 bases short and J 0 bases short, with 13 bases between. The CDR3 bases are TGTGCCAGCCGATTGACAAATATGAACACTGAAGCTTTCTTT. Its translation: CASRLTNMNTEAFF.